This T cell receptor (beta chain) was captured in a study of tumor-infiltrating lymphocytes in primary liver carcinoma. On this clonotype: One end of the junction varies from germline; a read error may be responsible.

The germline V gene encodes CDR1 SGHDN and CDR2 FVKESK. The CDR3 loop spans 15 amino acids. Constant-region priming of 500 ng total RNA yielded TCR beta cDNA. ARM-PCR, slightly modified, supplied the TCR beta libraries through three nested multiplex PCR rounds. Forward primers for TRBV1-TRBV30 and a C-beta reverse primer served the first two PCR rounds, at approximately 10 cycles each. TCRdb ran MiXCR on the multiplex PCR reads and lists one entry per CDR3 protein. Of some 190,000 distinct CDR3 sequences listed, over 50% were seen once; the top ten hold approximately 67%. Germline DNA was also extracted, while the blood RNA originated from unsorted whole blood.

Sequenced sample: peripheral blood. The gene calls are TRBV14 and TRBJ2-1, with a weak D call TRBD1 (6 bases). The receptor comes from a man aged 40-50 years with primary liver carcinoma and hepatitis B virus infection. The CDR3 here is CASSQIQTRGNEQLF. The CDR3 DNA reads as TGTGCCAGCAGCCAAATTCAGACCAGGGGCAATGAGCAGCTCTTC.